These 11 T cell receptor beta chains originate from one sample sequenced in a study of T cell responses to AZD1222 COVID-19 vaccine. The data were produced by immunoSEQ multiplex PCR, yet TCRdb's version contains in-frame clones alone and is incomplete. The data hold under 150,000 clones, with about 91% observed a single time. The specimen comprised peripheral blood, sampled 28 days after the second AZD1222 dose. Source of these receptors: an adult who received the AZD1222 COVID-19 vaccine.

CDR3 residues: CASSWDGEAFF. In DNA form, the CDR3 reads TGTGCCAGCAGTTGGGACGGTGAAGCTTTCTTT. The V gene is TRBV6-6, the J gene TRBJ1-1, with TRBD1 as a possible D gene (5 bases). V gave up 4 bases and J gave up 7 bases, with 7 bases separating them. The germline gives CDR1 MNHNY, CDR2 SVGAGI (reference sequence). This CDR3 has 11 residues.

In DNA, the CDR3 is TGTGCCAGCAGCCTCGGCGACAGGGTGAACACTGAAGCTTTCTTT. It is translated as CASSLGDRVNTEAFF. The chain employs TRBV3-1 (or the pseudogene TRBV3-2) and TRBJ1-1; TRBD1 matches 7 bases. CDR3 length: 15 amino acids. The junction had 5 bases not matched to a gene; V was cut back by 4 bases and J by 0 bases. The germline V gene encodes CDR1 LGHDT and CDR2 YNNKEL (reference sequence).

The V call is TRBV12-3 or TRBV12-4, the J call TRBJ1-2; D uncertain. V shed 1 base and J shed 8 bases, with 11 bases lying between them. This CDR3 region has 13 residues. The CDR3, as DNA: TGTGCCAGCAGTTTAGACACCCCGGGGGGCTACACCTTC. Amino acids: CASSLDTPGGYTF.

The rearrangement joins TRBV30 to TRBJ1-1; no definite D call. The CDR3 runs 13 residues. Germline-derived CDR1 and CDR2 are GTSNPN and SVGIG (reference sequence). V lost 0 bases and J lost 4, with 9 bases in between. CDR3 nucleotides: TGTGCCTGGAGTGTATCAGGCCGCACTGAAGCTTTCTTT. This encodes CAWSVSGRTEAFF.

The J gene is TRBJ2-1, the V gene TRBV6-2 or TRBV6-3; D remains ambiguous. The ends were cut back, 2 bases at V and 5 bases at J, with 7 bases in the middle. CDR1 MNHEY and CDR2 SVGEGT come from the germline V gene. CDR3 size: 13 residues. The CDR3 spells CASSYGQHNEQFF. DNA of the CDR3: TGTGCCAGCAGTTACGGGCAGCACAATGAGCAGTTCTTC.

This sequence joins TRBV19 and TRBJ1-1, with D perhaps TRBD1 (5 bases). Trimming left V 9 bases short and J 4 bases short, with 15 bases between. The CDR3 has 13 amino acids. Germline CDR1 is LNHDA and CDR2 is SQIVND (reference sequence). This chain's CDR3 is CASRVRASTEAFF. CDR3 in DNA: TGTGCCAGCAGAGTCAGGGCCAGCACTGAAGCTTTCTTT.

This chain connects TRBV19 to TRBJ1-1, with a weak D call TRBD1 (5 bases). This CDR3 has 17 amino acids. The ends were cut back, 1 base at V and 0 bases at J, with 15 bases in the middle. Germline V CDR1 and CDR2: LNHDA, SQIVND (reference sequence). CDR3 in amino acids: CASSIVGGAIMNTEAFF. The CDR3 DNA reads as TGTGCCAGTAGTATAGTGGGGGGAGCCATCATGAACACTGAAGCTTTCTTT.

This clone occurred many times. The chain couples TRBV28 to TRBJ1-6; D possibly corresponds to TRBD1 (5 bases). CDR3 length equals 16 residues. V was shortened by 5 bases and J by 8 bases, with 19 bases between the two germline ends. Germline loops: CDR1 MDHEN, CDR2 SYDVKM. The CDR3 DNA reads TGTGCCAGCAGTACCGGGACTCTAGAGGGCTATTCACCCCTCCACTTT. Its protein is CASSTGTLEGYSPLHF. Full variable domain (remainder filled in from reference TRBV28 and TRBJ1-6): DVKVTQSSRYLVKRTGEKVFLECVQDMDHENMFWYRQDPGLGLRLIYFSYDVKMKEKGDIPEGYSVSREKKERFSLILESASTNQTSMYLCASSTGTLEGYSPLHFGNGTRLTVT.

CDR3 sequence reads: CASSPDRGKNEKLFF. CDR3 in DNA: TGTGCCAGCAGCCCCGACAGGGGAAAAAATGAAAAACTGTTTTTT. J is TRBJ1-4 and V is TRBV7-9; 8 nucleotides line up with TRBD1. Trimming at V came to 5 bases and at J to 5 bases, leaving 7 bases not matched to a gene. Germline CDR1 and CDR2: SEHNR and FQNEAQ (reference sequence). The CDR3 spans 15 residues.

This clone was counted only a few times. The V and J genes are TRBV28 and TRBJ1-1; D is uncertain. V was shortened by 5 bases and J by 3 bases, with 16 bases between the two germline ends. Germline V gives CDR1 MDHEN, CDR2 SYDVKM. This CDR3 has 15 residues. This CDR3 is CASSPTRDQHTEAFF. In DNA form, the CDR3 reads TGTGCCAGCAGTCCCACCAGAGACCAGCACACTGAAGCTTTCTTT.

The chain recombines TRBV18 with TRBJ2-2, with D uncertain. The germline V and J ends were trimmed by 4 bases and 1 base, with 7 bases remaining between them. The CDR3 covers 14 residues. CDR1 and CDR2 (germline): KGHSH, LQKENI. As DNA, the CDR3 is TGTGCCAGCTCACGACACGAGAACACCGGGGAGCTGTTTTTT. Translating gives CASSRHENTGELFF.